These 30 T cell receptor beta chains were all obtained from the same sample, sequenced in a study of vaccination and CD4 T cells after COVID-19. Via MiXCR, TCRdb re-called the PCR reads, giving one row per CDR3 protein. The sample yields roughly 19,000 distinct CDR3 sequences, around 63% seen once. The material was CD4+ T cells from blood, obtained after SARS-CoV-2 vaccination. These receptors originate from a human donor who had recovered from COVID-19.

The chain couples TRBV28 to TRBJ2-7; D unclear. Trimming removed 1 base at V and 4 bases at J, with 5 bases between. Germline loops: CDR1 MDHEN, CDR2 SYDVKM. This CDR3 comprises 12 residues. DNA of the CDR3: TGTGCCAGCAGTTTATCGTGGTACGAGCAGTACTTC. It codes for CASSLSWYEQYF.

V usage is TRBV12-3 or TRBV12-4 and J usage is TRBJ1-1; D is unclear. V lost 5 bases and J lost 2, with 6 bases in between. CDR3 length equals 12 residues. CDR3 sequence reads: CASSNGNTEAFF. The CDR3 nucleotides read TGTGCCAGCAGTAACGGTAACACTGAAGCTTTCTTT.

This sequence joins TRBV7-2 and TRBJ2-2, with D unclear. The CDR3 totals 16 residues. Trimming took off 4 bases at V and 5 bases at J, with 17 bases between the two ends. Germline V CDR1 and CDR2: SGHTA, FQGNSA. CDR3 bases: TGTGCCAGCAGCTCCGGTCTGGGTGCCCGGACCGGGGAGCTGTTTTTT. Its translation is CASSSGLGARTGELFF.

V is TRBV15 and J is TRBJ2-4; D is possibly TRBD1 or TRBD2 (6 bases each). Trimming removed 5 bases from V and 0 bases from J, with 14 bases in between. There are 16 residues in the CDR3. CDR1 and CDR2 from the germline V gene are LNHNV and YYDKDF (reference sequence). The CDR3 protein is CATSRAGQRAKNIQYF. For the CDR3, the DNA is TGTGCCACCAGCCGCGCGGGACAACGAGCCAAAAACATTCAGTACTTC.

This clonotype was observed a few times. The rearrangement uses TRBV20-1 and TRBJ1-5; 9 nucleotides match TRBD1. The J segment lost 7 bases and the V segment lost 7 bases, leaving 8 bases of the junction unmatched. The CDR3 is made up of 13 amino acids. CDR1 is DFQATT and CDR2 is SNEGSKA in the germline V gene (reference sequence). CDR3 in DNA: TGCAGTGGAGGGACAGGGAAAGGACAGCCCCAGCATTTT. This encodes CSGGTGKGQPQHF.

This clonotype was seen more than once but under ten times. The rearrangement joins TRBV7-9 to TRBJ1-1, with D perhaps matching TRBD1 (5 bases). Germline values: CDR1 SEHNR, CDR2 FQNEAQ (reference sequence). The CDR3 is made up of 14 amino acids. Trimming removed 5 bases at V and 1 base at J, with 11 bases between. In DNA, the CDR3 is TGTGCCAGCAGCCTCCCCCAGGGGAACACTGAAGCTTTCTTT. Amino acids: CASSLPQGNTEAFF. Supplemented by reference TRBV7-9 and TRBJ1-1, the full variable domain reads DTGVSQNPRHKITKRGQNVTFRCDPISEHNRLYWYRQTLGQGPEFLTYFQNEAQLEKSRLLSDRFSAERPKGSFSTLEIQRTEQGDSAMYLCASSLPQGNTEAFFGQGTRLTVV.

J is TRBJ2-4 and V is TRBV6-1; 7 bases are shared with TRBD1. V dropped 4 bases and J dropped 2; count of bases not matched to a gene: 14. There are 18 residues in the CDR3. Germline values: CDR1 MNHNS, CDR2 SASEGT. Here the CDR3 DNA reads TGTGCCAGCAGTGGGAGATTGGGACAGAACTTATCCAAAAACATTCAGTACTTC. Its protein is CASSGRLGQNLSKNIQYF.

The chain joins TRBV28 to TRBJ2-2; 9 bases map to TRBD1. CDR3 size: 16 residues. In germline, CDR1 is MDHEN, CDR2 SYDVKM. Trimming took 4 bases from V and 6 from J; bases not matched to a gene: 9. CDR3 nucleotide sequence: TGTGCCAGCAGTTCCTACGGGACAGGGTTGGCCGGGGAGCTGTTTTTT. The encoded protein is CASSSYGTGLAGELFF. The full variable domain, its missing parts supplied by reference TRBV28 and TRBJ2-2, is DVKVTQSSRYLVKRTGEKVFLECVQDMDHENMFWYRQDPGLGLRLIYFSYDVKMKEKGDIPEGYSVSREKKERFSLILESASTNQTSMYLCASSSYGTGLAGELFFGEGSRLTVL.

This chain connects TRBV30 to TRBJ2-3, with D maybe TRBD1 (5 bases). The CDR3 runs 16 residues. Trimming removed 1 base from V and 6 bases from J, with 20 bases in between. From germline, CDR1 is GTSNPN and CDR2 SVGIG (reference sequence). In DNA form, the CDR3 reads TGTGCCTGGAGTGAAAGGACACGGTCTGCATTCGATACGCAGTATTTT. This gives the protein CAWSERTRSAFDTQYF.

The chain uses TRBV15 and TRBJ2-5; D might be TRBD1 (6 bases). The CDR3 is made up of 16 amino acids. V shed 5 bases and J shed 4 bases, with 20 bases lying between them. Germline CDR1 reads LNHNV; CDR2 reads YYDKDF (reference sequence). The chain's CDR3 is CATSALVLGRGETQYF. The CDR3 region has the DNA TGTGCCACCAGCGCCCTCGTACTGGGCAGGGGAGAGACCCAGTACTTC.

The rearrangement links TRBV6-1 to TRBJ2-2; 12 bases agree with TRBD2. The CDR3 has 16 amino acids. Germline-derived CDR1 and CDR2 are MNHNS and SASEGT. The V and J ends lost 6 bases and 4 bases, in that order; junction bases with no gene match: 6. Here the CDR3 reads CASRRSGLAGTGELFF. CDR3 bases: TGTGCCAGCAGAAGATCGGGACTAGCGGGCACCGGGGAGCTGTTTTTT.

Only a few counts were recorded for this clonotype. One end of the junction fails to match germline, which may point to a read error. The chain links TRBV12-3 or TRBV12-4 to TRBJ2-1; D is possibly TRBD1 or TRBD2 (5 bases each). The CDR3 is made up of 15 amino acids. The CDR3 DNA is TGTGCCACCAGTGACCCCCGGGACCCCGACAATGAGCAGTTCTTC. Protein: CATSDPRDPDNEQFF.

The V gene is TRBV7-2, the J gene TRBJ2-1; D unresolved. This CDR3 contains 11 residues. V was cut by 9 bases and J by 8 bases, with 11 bases left in between. In germline, CDR1 is SGHTA, CDR2 FQGNSA. The DNA for the CDR3 is TGTGCCAGTTCCAGGTCGGATGAGCAGTTCTTC. Encoded protein: CASSRSDEQFF.

This clonotype occurred a few times. This sequence joins TRBV28 and TRBJ1-1, with D uncertain. CDR1 is MDHEN and CDR2 is SYDVKM in the germline V gene. The V end was cut by 2 bases, the J end by 0 bases, with 7 bases between. The CDR3 totals 14 residues. The CDR3: CASSLRRMNTEAFF. The CDR3, as DNA: TGTGCCAGCAGTTTACGGAGGATGAACACTGAAGCTTTCTTT.

V and J are TRBV28 and TRBJ2-3; 9 positions match TRBD2. The CDR3 spans 16 residues. V dropped 6 bases and J dropped 4; count of bases not matched to a gene: 11. Germline V gene sequence: CDR1 MDHEN, CDR2 SYDVKM. The chain's CDR3 is CASRPPWAGGADTQYF. CDR3 nucleotides: TGTGCCAGCAGACCTCCTTGGGCGGGAGGGGCAGATACGCAGTATTTT.

This clonotype was found a few times. The chain is built from TRBV6-5 and TRBJ2-7, with D hard to call. This CDR3 spans 14 amino acids. The V and J ends lost 2 bases and 2 bases respectively, with 10 bases between them. Per the germline V gene, CDR1 is MNHEY and CDR2 is SVGAGI. The chain's CDR3 is CASSYPPQTYEQYF. The CDR3 DNA follows: TGTGCCAGCAGTTACCCACCTCAAACCTACGAGCAGTACTTC.

The chain joins TRBV20-1 to TRBJ2-7; D perhaps matches TRBD2 (5 bases). The germline V gene has CDR1 DFQATT and CDR2 SNEGSKA (reference sequence). The CDR3 covers 11 residues. V was cut by 3 bases and J by 6 bases, with 9 bases left in between. Written as DNA, the CDR3 is TGCAGTGCTAGGCTAGCCCTCGAGCAGTACTTC. It codes for CSARLALEQYF.

This clonotype was detected only a few times. The V and J genes are TRBV27 and TRBJ1-5, with D unclear. The CDR3 length is 13 residues. V was cut by 2 bases and J by 5 bases, with 7 bases left in between. Germline-derived CDR1 and CDR2 are MNHEY and SMNVEV (reference sequence). In DNA, the CDR3 is TGTGCCAGCAGTTTAGAATCGTATCAGCCCCAGCATTTT. It translates to CASSLESYQPQHF.

The chain has TRBV7-9 and TRBJ2-7; TRBD1 matches at 8 bases. Germline CDR1 is SEHNR and CDR2 is FQNEAQ (reference sequence). V dropped 6 bases and J dropped 2; count of bases not matched to a gene: 3. The CDR3 is 13 residues long. CDR3 sequence (DNA): TGTGCCAGCAGAAAGACAGGGGCCTACGAGCAGTACTTC. It encodes CASRKTGAYEQYF.

This clonotype was seen a handful of times. The chain employs TRBV19 and TRBJ1-6, with a possible D match to TRBD1 (5 bases). The CDR3 contains 17 residues. Germline V gene lookup returns CDR1 LNHDA and CDR2 SQIVND (reference sequence). The V gene lost 3 bases and the J gene lost 7 bases, with 19 bases spanning the gap. The CDR3 sequence: CASSILAGLGGNSPLHF. CDR3 DNA sequence: TGTGCCAGTAGTATCCTGGCCGGCCTGGGGGGAAATTCACCCCTCCACTTT.

This rearrangement joins TRBV29-1 to TRBJ2-5; TRBD2 matches at 7 bases. Germline CDR1 is SQVTM and CDR2 is ANQGSEA. J lost 4 bases, V lost 3 bases, and 5 bases had no gene match. There are 13 residues in the CDR3. The CDR3 DNA reads as TGCAGCGTTGAGGGAGGGTTTAGAGAGACCCAGTACTTC. Amino acid sequence: CSVEGGFRETQYF.

Regarding this clonotype: The junction does not match germline at one end; this may be a read error. This chain links TRBV7-9 with TRBJ2-3; 9 nucleotides match TRBD2. From germline, CDR1 is SEHNR and CDR2 FQNEAQ (reference sequence). The CDR3 runs to 16 residues. CDR3 amino acids: CASSLGVLAGSDTQYF. The CDR3 DNA sequence: TGTGCCAGCAGTTTAGGGGTGCTAGCGGGATCAGATACGCAGTATTTT.

The rearrangement uses TRBV2 and TRBJ2-5, with no clear D. The V end lost 6 bases, the J end lost 2 bases, and 10 bases lay between the germline ends. The CDR3 is 13 amino acids. Germline CDR1 and CDR2: SNHLY and FYNNEI. The CDR3 region is CASRVTRQETQYF. For the CDR3, the DNA is TGTGCCAGCAGGGTGACAAGGCAAGAGACCCAGTACTTC.

The chain has TRBV30 and TRBJ2-2; D unclear. Germline CDR1 and CDR2: GTSNPN and SVGIG (reference sequence). The CDR3 covers 13 residues. V gave up 4 bases and J gave up 6 bases, with 12 bases separating them. The CDR3 reads CAWTRLGAGELFF. DNA for the CDR3: TGTGCCTGGACCCGGTTGGGCGCCGGGGAGCTGTTTTTT.

This clonotype was detected a few times. The chain couples TRBV6-1 to TRBJ2-1; the D call may be TRBD1 or TRBD2 (5 bases each). The germline V gene encodes CDR1 MNHNS and CDR2 SASEGT. Trimming took off 6 bases at V and 6 bases at J, with 15 bases between the two ends. CDR3 size: 14 residues. The CDR3 coding sequence is TGTGCCAGCAGGCTCGGGGTGGGGCGCAATGAGCAGTTCTTC. Protein sequence: CASRLGVGRNEQFF.

The chain is built from TRBV18 and TRBJ2-5; D remains unclear. Trimming pared 4 bases from V and 5 bases from J, leaving 14 bases between. The germline V gene encodes CDR1 KGHSH and CDR2 LQKENI. This CDR3 spans 14 amino acids. In DNA, the CDR3 is TGTGCCAGCTCACACGGCTCCGGCCGGGAGACCCAGTACTTC. Translated: CASSHGSGRETQYF.

V and J are TRBV5-5 and TRBJ1-2; D perhaps matches TRBD1 (6 bases). CDR3 length: 16 amino acids. CDR1 SGHKS and CDR2 YYEKEE come from the germline V gene (reference sequence). Trimming removed 4 bases from V and 2 bases from J, with 18 bases in between. The CDR3 nucleotides read TGTGCCAGCAGCCCCCTAGGGGGACCCAAGAACTATGGCTACACCTTC. It encodes CASSPLGGPKNYGYTF.

This chain links TRBV20-1 with TRBJ2-1; 11 bases fit TRBD1. The J segment lost 7 bases and the V segment lost 6 bases, leaving 5 bases of the junction unmatched. The CDR3 sequence is 13 residues long. From germline, CDR1 is DFQATT and CDR2 SNEGSKA (reference sequence). The CDR3 region has the DNA TGCAGTGCCAGGACAGGGGGCAAGAATGAGCAGTTCTTC. Translated, it gives CSARTGGKNEQFF.

CDR3 in DNA: TGTGCCAGCAGTTTAAGCGGGAGGGTATGGGATGAGCAGTTCTTC. It codes for CASSLSGRVWDEQFF. The rearrangement links TRBV27 to TRBJ2-1, with TRBD2 identical over 10 bases. The germline CDR1 and CDR2 sequences are MNHEY and SMNVEV (reference sequence). The junction had 6 bases not matched to a gene; V was cut back by 2 bases and J by 8 bases. The CDR3 sequence is 15 residues long.

This rearrangement joins TRBV6-5 to TRBJ2-3; 11 nucleotides agree with TRBD2. The CDR3 spans 15 residues. CDR1 and CDR2 from the germline V gene are MNHEY and SVGAGI. The J segment lost 0 bases and the V segment lost 4 bases, leaving 0 bases of the junction unmatched. The CDR3 coding sequence is TGTGCCAGCAGTTGGACTAGCGGGAGCACAGATACGCAGTATTTT. Its translation is CASSWTSGSTDTQYF.